The 10 T cell receptor beta chains presented below share a single source sample, sequenced in a study of blood T cells in healthy people across ages. Alongside a J-beta primer mix, a sample-barcoded 5' primer served in a second PCR lasting 7 to 11 cycles. TCRdb analysed the 5' RACE reads with MiXCR anew, one entry per CDR3 protein. The sample contains under 2 million distinct CDR3 sequences, roughly 32% of which appear only once. The sequencing input was blood. The receptors here all came from a young woman in good health.

On this clonotype itself: A single base separates this from a much larger clone, so it may be a read error. This chain links TRBV10-3 with TRBJ2-5; 7 bases are a match to TRBD1. There are 15 residues in the CDR3. The V segment lost 6 bases and the J segment 1 base; nucleotides outside the gene matches: 8. The germline V gene encodes CDR1 ENHRY and CDR2 SYGVKD. The CDR3 loop reads CAISPGTDTQETQYF. In DNA form, the CDR3 reads TGTGCCATCAGCCCCGGGACAGACACCCAAGAGACCCAGTACTTC.

This clonotype appeared a few times. The chain is built from TRBV7-3 and TRBJ2-1; either TRBD1 or TRBD2 may supply D (5 bases each). Trimming stripped 2 bases from V and 5 bases from J, with 19 bases between. Germline CDR1 is SGHTA and CDR2 is FQGTGA. CDR3 size: 17 residues. The CDR3 region is CASSLESAAGTNNEQFF. CDR3 DNA sequence: TGTGCCAGCAGCTTAGAAAGTGCGGCAGGGACCAACAATGAGCAGTTCTTC.

This chain links TRBV9 with TRBJ1-1; TRBD1 agrees at 7 bases. This CDR3 is built from 13 residues. Germline loops: CDR1 SGDLS, CDR2 YYNGEE. J was trimmed by 6 bases and V by 4 bases; bases with no gene match: 6. CDR3 sequence: CASSPTGRAEAFF. CDR3 DNA sequence: TGTGCCAGCAGCCCGACAGGGAGAGCTGAAGCTTTCTTT.

The chain employs TRBV12-3 or TRBV12-4 and TRBJ2-7; 7 bases agree with TRBD2. The CDR3 is made up of 13 amino acids. Losses at the gene ends were 10 bases for V and 2 bases for J; bases not matched to a gene: 8. The CDR3 DNA reads as TGTGCCATCCGGGGAGGGAGTACCTACGAGCAGTACTTC. Translated, it gives CAIRGGSTYEQYF.

For this clonotype: A junction end diverges from the germline sequence, so it may reflect a read error. V usage is TRBV7-3 and J usage is TRBJ1-2; D is unresolved. CDR3 length: 13 residues. The V gene's germline CDR1 is SGHTA and CDR2 FQGTGA. CDR3 coding DNA: TGTGCCAGCAGCCCCGACCCTAACTATGGCTGCACCTTC. Protein: CASSPDPNYGCTF.

This clonotype occurred a few times. The chain uses TRBV6-1 and TRBJ2-6; D is perhaps TRBD2 (6 bases). The CDR3 is made up of 14 amino acids. CDR1 is MNHNS and CDR2 is SASEGT in the germline V gene. The V end lost 10 bases, the J end lost 4 bases, and 14 bases lay between the germline ends. CDR3: CAITTSPGANVLTF. CDR3 nucleotide sequence: TGTGCCATAACGACTAGTCCCGGGGCCAACGTCCTGACTTTC.

The chain employs TRBV6-1 and TRBJ1-5; 8 positions match TRBD1. Germline V gene lookup returns CDR1 MNHNS and CDR2 SASEGT. J was trimmed by 4 bases and V by 4 bases; bases with no gene match: 9. The CDR3 spans 16 residues. CDR3 in DNA: TGTGCCAGCAGTGTGGATCGACAGGGGAAGAATCAGCCCCAGCATTTT. Encoded protein: CASSVDRQGKNQPQHF.

The rearrangement uses TRBV24-1 and TRBJ2-1, with D perhaps matching TRBD1 or TRBD2 (6 bases each). The CDR3 is 15 amino acids. Germline assignment: CDR1 KGHDR and CDR2 SFDVKD. V was clipped by 3 bases and J by 6 bases, with 14 bases between them. In DNA, the CDR3 is TGTGCCACCAGTGATAGTTCCCGGGGGCGCAATGAGCAGTTCTTC. Its translation is CATSDSSRGRNEQFF.

The chain recombines TRBV5-6 with TRBJ2-3; D uncertain. CDR3 size: 10 residues. Trimming took off 9 bases at V and 7 bases at J, with 9 bases between the two ends. Germline V gives CDR1 SGHDT, CDR2 YYEEEE. DNA for the CDR3: TGTGCCACCAAATCCAATACGCAGTATTTT. Translated: CATKSNTQYF.

V and J are TRBV7-8 and TRBJ2-1, with TRBD2 matching 11 bases. Germline assignment: CDR1 SGHVS and CDR2 FQNEAQ. The CDR3 has 15 amino acids. V lost 5 bases to trimming and J lost 9 bases; unmatched junction nucleotides: 9. CDR3 in amino acids: CASSGTSGSCGEQFF. The CDR3 DNA follows: TGTGCCAGCAGCGGCACTAGCGGGAGTTGTGGTGAGCAGTTCTTC.